A single sample is the source of the 29 T cell receptor beta chains below, sequenced in a study of blood T cell repertoires in COVID-19. Repertoires were generated with immunoSEQ multiplex PCR, while TCRdb's copy carries only in-frame clones and drops some. This table holds roughly 500,000 clones, about 88% found once. The sequenced material came from peripheral blood. The receptors shown here come from a man aged 18 to 29 with COVID-19, enrolled during active disease.

The genes are TRBV29-1 and TRBJ1-1; D not certain. The V and J ends lost 5 bases and 1 base respectively, with 20 bases between them. Germline values: CDR1 SQVTM, CDR2 ANQGSEA. This CDR3 is built from 16 residues. The CDR3 DNA is TGCAGCGTTCGACTTTTAGTCGGACGGGGGAACACTGAAGCTTTCTTT. Protein sequence: CSVRLLVGRGNTEAFF. The full variable domain, in which reference TRBV29-1 and TRBJ1-1 provide the parts outside the CDR3, is SAVISQKPSRDICQRGTSLTIQCQVDSQVTMMFWYRQQPGQSLTLIATANQGSEATYESGFVIDKFPISRPNLTFSTLTVSNMSPEDSSIYLCSVRLLVGRGNTEAFFGQGTRLTVV.

The genes are TRBV30 and TRBJ2-1; 11 bases line up with TRBD1. The germline CDR1 and CDR2 sequences are GTSNPN and SVGIG (reference sequence). Trimming took 8 bases from V and 9 from J; bases not matched to a gene: 6. The CDR3 length is 12 residues. This chain's CDR3 is CAGGQGATEQFF. CDR3 nucleotide sequence: TGTGCCGGTGGACAGGGGGCCACTGAGCAGTTCTTC.

CDR3 coding DNA: TGTGCCAGTAGTATCTCTAGCGGGAGGGTGCGTGAGACCCAGTACTTC. This translates into CASSISSGRVRETQYF. The V call is TRBV19, the J call TRBJ2-5; 12 bases align to TRBD2. Germline CDR1 LNHDA, CDR2 SQIVND (reference sequence). CDR3 size: 16 residues. After removal of 3 bases from V and 5 bases from J, the junction contained 7 bases not matched to a gene.

CDR3 nucleotides: TGTGCCAGCAGCAGAGGACAGGGGAGCTCCTATAATTCACCCCTCCACTTT. Translated: CASSRGQGSSYNSPLHF. The chain uses TRBV5-8 and TRBJ1-6; 9 nucleotides line up with TRBD1. The CDR3 is 17 residues long. CDR1 and CDR2 from the germline V gene are SGHTS and YDEGEE. V gave up 4 bases and J gave up 0 bases; unmatched junction bases: 5.

This rearrangement joins TRBV13 to TRBJ1-6; the D gene is possibly TRBD1 (5 bases). CDR1 and CDR2 from the germline V gene are PRHDT and FYEKMQ (reference sequence). Trimming shortened V by 4 bases and J by 0 bases, and 13 bases separated the two germline ends. CDR3 length: 17 residues. The CDR3 here is CASSYGQLSSYNSPLHF. CDR3 DNA: TGTGCCAGCAGCTATGGACAATTAAGCTCCTATAATTCACCCCTCCACTTT.

The V gene is TRBV3-1 (or the pseudogene TRBV3-2), the J gene TRBJ2-5; 10 bases line up with TRBD2. This CDR3 contains 17 residues. Germline-derived CDR1 and CDR2 are LGHDT and YNNKEL (reference sequence). J lost 4 bases, V lost 0 bases, and 8 bases had no gene match. The chain's CDR3 is CASSQDLRLAGLETQYF. CDR3 coding DNA: TGTGCCAGCAGCCAAGATCTGCGACTAGCGGGTTTAGAGACCCAGTACTTC.

The rearrangement links TRBV19 to TRBJ1-3; D is unresolved. Trimming shortened V by 5 bases and J by 0 bases, and 8 bases separated the two germline ends. The CDR3 contains 14 residues. Germline CDR1 and CDR2: LNHDA and SQIVND (reference sequence). The CDR3 DNA sequence: TGTGCCAGTAGTCTACCGGTCTCTGGAAACACCATATATTTT. It encodes CASSLPVSGNTIYF.

This chain joins TRBV7-9 and TRBJ2-5; 11 positions agree with TRBD1. The J segment lost 2 bases and the V segment lost 6 bases, leaving 5 bases of the junction unmatched. The CDR3 loop spans 15 amino acids. Looked up from germline, CDR1 is SEHNR and CDR2 is FQNEAQ (reference sequence). CDR3 protein: CASSLRDRGQETQYF. The CDR3 coding sequence is TGTGCCAGCAGTCTCCGGGACAGGGGGCAAGAGACCCAGTACTTC.

J is TRBJ2-1 and V is TRBV9; 7 bases line up with TRBD2. The CDR3 covers 18 residues. V dropped 3 bases and J dropped 1; count of bases not matched to a gene: 13. The germline V gene has CDR1 SGDLS and CDR2 YYNGEE. CDR3 residues: CASSDLLAGVVSYNEQFF. In DNA form, the CDR3 reads TGTGCCAGCAGCGACCTGCTGGCGGGAGTAGTATCCTACAATGAGCAGTTCTTC. The complete variable domain, with remaining parts taken from reference TRBV9 and TRBJ2-1, reads DSGVTQTPKHLITATGQRVTLRCSPRSGDLSVYWYQQSLDQGLQFLIQYYNGEERAKGNILERFSAQQFPDLHSELNLSSLELGDSALYFCASSDLLAGVVSYNEQFFGPGTRLTVL.

V usage is TRBV12-3 or TRBV12-4 and J usage is TRBJ2-1, with 11 nucleotides matching TRBD2. The CDR3 runs 13 residues. Germline trimming cut 5 bases from V and 11 bases from J; bases unmatched to any gene: 5. This CDR3 is CASSLGLAGQQFF. The CDR3 coding sequence is TGTGCCAGCAGTCTCGGACTAGCGGGCCAGCAGTTCTTC.

The gene calls are TRBV7-6 and TRBJ2-1, with TRBD2 matching over 8 bases. Germline CDR1 and CDR2: SGHVS and FNYEAQ. Trimming removed 5 bases from V and 7 bases from J; junction bases left unmatched: 10. The CDR3 is 15 residues long. The CDR3 loop is CASSRSGSLGNEQFF. The CDR3 DNA reads as TGTGCCAGCAGCCGAAGCGGGAGTTTAGGGAATGAGCAGTTCTTC.

This clone was counted once. The gene calls are TRBV20-1 and TRBJ2-7, with TRBD1 identical over 7 bases. CDR3 size: 16 residues. Germline V gene lookup returns CDR1 DFQATT and CDR2 SNEGSKA (reference sequence). Trimming cost V 6 bases and J 1 base; bases outside gene matches: 15. In DNA, the CDR3 is TGCAGTGCAAGTCCCAGGGATATACAGGGGTCCTACGAGCAGTACTTC. Protein product: CSASPRDIQGSYEQYF.

The chain has TRBV19 and TRBJ2-3, with D unresolved. The CDR3 loop spans 15 amino acids. Germline-derived CDR1 and CDR2 are LNHDA and SQIVND (reference sequence). Trimming took off 0 bases at V and 1 base at J, with 8 bases between the two ends. For the CDR3, the DNA is TGTGCCAGTAGTATAGATCAACCGGGCACAGATACGCAGTATTTT. It codes for CASSIDQPGTDTQYF.

V and J are TRBV2 and TRBJ2-3, with D possibly being TRBD1 (6 bases). V was pared by 6 bases and J by 2 bases, with 12 bases between. There are 14 residues in the CDR3. Germline CDR1 and CDR2: SNHLY and FYNNEI. The CDR3 sequence is CASRLQGITDTQYF. The CDR3 DNA follows: TGTGCCAGCAGATTACAGGGAATCACAGATACGCAGTATTTT.

This chain joins TRBV7-9 and TRBJ2-5; possible D gene TRBD2, 6 bases. CDR3 length: 15 residues. CDR1 SEHNR and CDR2 FQNEAQ come from the germline V gene (reference sequence). V lost 1 base, J lost 2 bases, and 11 bases lay in between. DNA for the CDR3: TGTGCCAGCAGCTTAGGCCCAGGACTACAAGAGACCCAGTACTTC. This encodes CASSLGPGLQETQYF.

The chain couples TRBV10-3 to TRBJ2-7, with D hard to call. Germline lookup yields CDR1 ENHRY and CDR2 SYGVKD. The CDR3 covers 15 residues. V gave up 2 bases and J gave up 2 bases, with 13 bases separating them. The CDR3 region is CAISEPKLKTYEQYF. The CDR3 DNA reads as TGTGCCATCAGTGAGCCCAAACTCAAAACCTACGAGCAGTACTTC.

CDR3 sequence: CASSEATSGRGETQYF. CDR3 nucleotide sequence: TGTGCCAGCAGTGAAGCGACTAGCGGGAGGGGTGAGACCCAGTACTTC. The chain carries TRBV6-1 and TRBJ2-5; 14 nucleotides line up with TRBD2. CDR3 length: 16 amino acids. Germline loops: CDR1 MNHNS, CDR2 SASEGT. V shed 0 bases, J shed 5 bases, and the junction held 2 bases outside the gene matches.

The chain carries TRBV6-1 and TRBJ1-4; D gene unclear. The V gene lost 1 base and the J gene lost 7 bases, with 16 bases spanning the gap. CDR3 length: 16 amino acids. The germline gives CDR1 MNHNS, CDR2 SASEGT. The CDR3 here is CASSEVMRHIPEKLFF. The CDR3 DNA follows: TGTGCCAGCAGTGAAGTCATGAGACACATTCCTGAAAAACTGTTTTTT.

The genes are TRBV29-1 and TRBJ2-7, with D maybe TRBD1 (6 bases). The germline V gene encodes CDR1 SQVTM and CDR2 ANQGSEA. The V end was cut by 2 bases, the J end by 3 bases, with 11 bases between. The CDR3 is 13 amino acids. Here the CDR3 DNA reads TGCAGCGTTGAAACTGTCAGGGGCTACGAGCAGTACTTC. As protein: CSVETVRGYEQYF.

The chain has TRBV7-9 and TRBJ2-7, with D perhaps matching TRBD2 (6 bases). Germline-derived CDR1 and CDR2 are SEHNR and FQNEAQ (reference sequence). The CDR3 has 13 residues. V was shortened by 6 bases and J by 6 bases, with 15 bases between the two germline ends. DNA of the CDR3: TGTGCCAGCAGTGTACCTCCCGGGAGCGAGCAGTACTTC. Its translation is CASSVPPGSEQYF.

This clone was seen more than once but under ten times. V gene TRBV6-5 combines with J gene TRBJ1-5; possible D gene TRBD1, 6 bases. Trimming stripped 6 bases from V and 7 bases from J, with 13 bases between. Germline CDR1 MNHEY, CDR2 SVGAGI. This CDR3 contains 13 residues. CDR3 DNA: TGTGCCAGCAGAAGGGGGGGAGGACAGCCCCAGCATTTT. Translated, it gives CASRRGGGQPQHF.

V usage is TRBV19 and J usage is TRBJ1-5; 10 bases fit TRBD1. The CDR3 runs 15 residues. Germline CDR1 is LNHDA and CDR2 is SQIVND (reference sequence). Unmatched junction bases numbered 10, after V lost 9 bases and J lost 5 bases. The CDR3 sequence: CASAEPGTGDQPQHF. The CDR3 DNA reads TGTGCCAGCGCCGAACCCGGGACAGGGGATCAGCCCCAGCATTTT.

The chain recombines TRBV7-6 with TRBJ2-7, with D possibly matching TRBD2 (6 bases). Germline lookup yields CDR1 SGHVS and CDR2 FNYEAQ. The CDR3 runs 14 residues. V gave up 1 base and J gave up 3 bases, with 10 bases separating them. In DNA, the CDR3 is TGTGCCAGCAGCTTAGGCGGGACCAACTACGAGCAGTACTTC. This codes for CASSLGGTNYEQYF.

The genes are TRBV5-1 and TRBJ2-3; 10 bases fit TRBD2. The V segment lost 3 bases and the J segment 2 bases; nucleotides outside the gene matches: 6. The germline gives CDR1 SGHRS, CDR2 YFSETQ. The CDR3 totals 16 residues. CDR3 sequence (DNA): TGCGCCAGCAGCTGGGATAGCGGGGGGCCCACAGATACGCAGTATTTT. It codes for CASSWDSGGPTDTQYF.

The chain joins TRBV30 to TRBJ2-7; 9 bases agree with TRBD2. V was clipped by 4 bases and J by 8 bases; unmatched bases: 6. The CDR3 loop spans 12 amino acids. Germline-derived CDR1 and CDR2 are GTSNPN and SVGIG (reference sequence). This chain's CDR3 is CAWTIAGVKQYF. The CDR3 DNA is TGTGCCTGGACCATAGCGGGAGTAAAGCAGTACTTC.

This clone has a single count. The chain couples TRBV5-4 to TRBJ2-5; 9 bases are a match to TRBD2. This CDR3 spans 16 amino acids. V trimming: 0 bases; J trimming: 5 bases; junction bases outside the gene matches: 8. Germline V gives CDR1 SGHNT, CDR2 YYREEE (reference sequence). The CDR3 DNA follows: TGTGCCAGCAGCTTGGGTGGCGCGGGGGGGTCTGAGACCCAGTACTTC. Its translation: CASSLGGAGGSETQYF.

V gene TRBV2 combines with J gene TRBJ2-7, with 12 bases matching TRBD2. This CDR3 spans 17 amino acids. Germline lookup yields CDR1 SNHLY and CDR2 FYNNEI. V lost 4 bases to trimming and J lost 7 bases; unmatched junction nucleotides: 14. Here the CDR3 DNA reads TGTGCCAGCAGTGTTAGGCGGCTAGCGGGAGGGCCGGGGGAGCAGTACTTC. It is translated as CASSVRRLAGGPGEQYF.

The V call is TRBV6-1, the J call TRBJ2-6; D gene uncertain. Germline assignment: CDR1 MNHNS and CDR2 SASEGT. The V end was cut by 4 bases, the J end by 3 bases, with 13 bases between. CDR3 length equals 16 residues. This CDR3 reads CASSVQRLSGANVLTF. As DNA, the CDR3 is TGTGCCAGCAGTGTTCAGCGATTAAGTGGGGCCAACGTCCTGACTTTC.

Only one count was recorded for this clone. The sample has other DNA sequences that encode this CDR3 too. This chain joins TRBV24-1 and TRBJ1-5; no definite D call. The length of the CDR3 is 15 residues. Germline V gives CDR1 KGHDR, CDR2 SFDVKD. V lost 4 bases to trimming and J lost 3 bases, with 12 bases between them. The CDR3 bases are TGTGCCACCAGTGACCCCGACAAACCCAATCAGCCCCAGCATTTT. Translation gives CATSDPDKPNQPQHF.